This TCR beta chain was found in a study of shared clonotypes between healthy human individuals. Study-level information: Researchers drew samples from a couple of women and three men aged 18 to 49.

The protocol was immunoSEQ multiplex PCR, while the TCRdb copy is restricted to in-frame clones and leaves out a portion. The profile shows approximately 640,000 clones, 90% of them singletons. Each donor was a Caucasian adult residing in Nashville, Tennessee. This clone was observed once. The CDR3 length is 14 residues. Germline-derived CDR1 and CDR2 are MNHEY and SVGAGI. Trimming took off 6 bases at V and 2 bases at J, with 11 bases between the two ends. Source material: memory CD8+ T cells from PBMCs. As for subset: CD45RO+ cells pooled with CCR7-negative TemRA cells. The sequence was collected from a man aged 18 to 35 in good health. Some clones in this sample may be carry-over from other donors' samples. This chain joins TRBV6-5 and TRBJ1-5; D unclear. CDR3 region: CASSLAGGNQPQHF. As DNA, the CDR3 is TGTGCCAGCAGCTTAGCCGGGGGCAATCAGCCCCAGCATTTT.